A selection of T cell receptor beta chains follows, all from one sample in a study of human T cells and chemical hapten exposure. TCRdb reprocessed the 5' RACE reads with MiXCR, giving one entry per CDR3 protein. The sample records 110,000 or so distinct CDR3 sequences, more than 15% being singletons. Receptors were obtained from a human donor in good health. Each CDR3 is given with its conserved first and last residue. A D gene is named only where the DNA matches it firmly. Some rows have no size entry. The others give once, few or many, or a class for an expanded clone.

j_call v_call clone_size d_call cdr3_nt cdr3_aa
TRBJ2-3 TRBV30 few TRBD2 TGTGCCTGGAGTCCGAGCGGGAGCCGCACAGATACGCAGTATTTT CAWSPSGSRTDTQYF
TRBJ2-4 TRBV7-9 . TRBD1 TGTGCCAGCAGCTTAGGGGGACAGGTCTTAATAGCCAAAAACATTCAGTACTTC CASSLGGQVLIAKNIQYF
TRBJ1-5 TRBV28 . . TGTGCCAGCAGCCAAATGTGGGGGGGCAAAAGTCAGCCCCAGCATTTT CASSQMWGGKSQPQHF
TRBJ1-5 TRBV5-1 few . TGCGCCAGCAGCTTGGAGGGAGTGAGCAATCAGCCCCAGCATTTT CASSLEGVSNQPQHF
TRBJ2-1 TRBV28 . TRBD2 TGTGCCAGCAGTTTAGCCGCCTCGGGTAGTAGCGGGAGTCTGCAGTTCTTC CASSLAASGSSGSLQFF
TRBJ1-6 TRBV6-5 few TRBD1 TGTGCCAGCAGTTACCGAGGGGGCAGCTCCTATAATTCACCCCTCCACTTT CASSYRGGSSYNSPLHF
TRBJ2-1 TRBV6-2/TRBV6-3 few . TGTGCCAGCAGAGGGGCCTCTAGAGAGGAGAATGAGCAGTTCTTC CASRGASREENEQFF
TRBJ2-1 TRBV20-1 . . TGCAGTGCTAGAGATCTCGGGCCTAGCGAGCCAAACCCCTCCTACAATGAGCAGTTCTTC CSARDLGPSEPNPSYNEQFF
TRBJ2-5 TRBV3-1 . TRBD2 TGTGCCAGCAGCGAGGGACTAGCGGGAGGGAGAGGCGTTGAGACCCAGTACTTC CASSEGLAGGRGVETQYF
TRBJ1-1 TRBV6-6 . . TGTGCCAGCAGTTACCAGGGTATGAACACTGAAGCTTTCTTT CASSYQGMNTEAFF
TRBJ2-5 TRBV28 . TRBD1 TGTGCCAGCAGCCGCCTCCGGGACAGACAGTACTTC CASSRLRDRQYF
TRBJ2-3 TRBV5-1 . . TGCGCCAGCAGTGGTGCGAGCACAGATACGCAGTATTTT CASSGASTDTQYF
TRBJ1-6 TRBV20-1 . . TGCAGTGCTAGTTTCACGGGGGCGGGTAATTCACCCCTCCACTTT CSASFTGAGNSPLHF
TRBJ2-2 TRBV28 . . TGTGCCAGCAGTTACCCCCCCAAGGGCCCGAACACCGGGGAGCTGTTTTTT CASSYPPKGPNTGELFF
TRBJ1-5 TRBV4-1 few . TGCGCCAGCAGCCCAGGTTTAGCCAGCGGCAATCAGCCCCAGCATTTT CASSPGLASGNQPQHF
TRBJ2-3 TRBV12-3/TRBV12-4 . TRBD2 TGTGCCAGCAGTCCACGACTAGCGGGACGTTTCACAGATACGCAGTATTTT CASSPRLAGRFTDTQYF
TRBJ1-1 TRBV12-3/TRBV12-4 . . TGTGCCAGCAGTTTTCTACCCACTGAAGCTTTCTTT CASSFLPTEAFF
TRBJ2-3 TRBV7-8 . TRBD2 TGTGCCAGCAGCTTAGTTCGGGTCCTACTAGCGGACCTCACAGATACGCAGTATTTT CASSLVRVLLADLTDTQYF
TRBJ2-1 TRBV20-1 few TRBD2 TGCAGTGCTAGGGCGGGAGGGTTGCTTGAGCAGTTCTTC CSARAGGLLEQFF
TRBJ2-5 TRBV7-6 . TRBD2 TGTGCCAGCAGCTTAGGGGCTAGCGGAGAGACCCAGTACTTC CASSLGASGETQYF
TRBJ1-2 TRBV6-1 . TRBD1 TGTGCCAGCAACAAACCGGGACAGGTGTATGTTGGCGACACCTTC CASNKPGQVYVGDTF
TRBJ2-5 TRBV28 . TRBD1 TGTGCCAGCAGCTCCGGGGACAGCACAATCCAAGAGACCCAGTACTTC CASSSGDSTIQETQYF
TRBJ2-3 TRBV9 few . TGTGCCAGCGGGACCTTGGGGCGTGAATCAGATACGCAGTATTTT CASGTLGRESDTQYF
TRBJ2-3 TRBV11-2 . . TGTGCCAGCAGCTTAGTGTCAGATACGCAGTATTTT CASSLVSDTQYF
TRBJ2-7 TRBV7-8 . TRBD1 TGTGCCAGCAGCTCACTCGGGACAGACCGCTCCTACGAGCAGTACTTC CASSSLGTDRSYEQYF
TRBJ2-7 TRBV29-1 . . TGCAGCGTTCCAAAGGGGGGGACAGGCCGCTCCTACGAGCAGTACTTC CSVPKGGTGRSYEQYF
TRBJ2-1 TRBV4-1 many . TGCGCCAGCAGCCAAGGGCTCTACAATGAGCAGTTCTTC CASSQGLYNEQFF
TRBJ1-2 TRBV6-5 . . TGTGCCAGCAGTGCGTCAGGCTATGGCTACACCTTC CASSASGYGYTF
TRBJ2-5 TRBV24-1 . TRBD1 TGTGCCACCGGGGACAGGGAAGAGACCCAGTACTTC CATGDREETQYF
TRBJ1-2 TRBV11-2 . . TGTGCCAGCAGCTTAGGACGGGTCTATGGCTACACCTTC CASSLGRVYGYTF
TRBJ2-1 TRBV9 . TRBD2 TGTGCCAGCAGCTCCCGGACTAGCGGGAAAGACAATGAGCAGTTCTTC CASSSRTSGKDNEQFF
TRBJ2-7 TRBV28 few TRBD2 TGTGCCAGCAGTCTACGGGGGGGTTACGAGCAGTACTTC CASSLRGGYEQYF
TRBJ2-6 TRBV6-8 . TRBD1 TGTGCCAGCAGTTACTCAAGACAGGGGACTGGGGCCAACGTCCTGACTTTC CASSYSRQGTGANVLTF
TRBJ1-5 TRBV7-2 . TRBD1 TGTGCCAGCAGCATACAGGGGATTAGCAATCAGCCCCAGCATTTT CASSIQGISNQPQHF
TRBJ2-1 TRBV7-3 few TRBD1 TGTGCCAGCAGCGTACAGGGGACGAACTCCTACAATGAGCAGTTCTTC CASSVQGTNSYNEQFF
TRBJ2-7 TRBV28 . . TGTGCCAGCAGTTGGACACCTGGGGGCTACGAGCAGTACTTC CASSWTPGGYEQYF
TRBJ1-1 TRBV12-3/TRBV12-4 few . TGTGCCAGCAGTTTTCGAGTGGGGTCGAACACTGAAGCTTTCTTT CASSFRVGSNTEAFF
TRBJ1-4 TRBV2 few . TGTGCCAGAACGAATGGACTACGCGAAAAACTGTTTTTT CARTNGLREKLFF
TRBJ2-3 TRBV20-1 . . TGCAGTGCTAGAGATGGGAGAGGCGTGAATACGCAGTATTTT CSARDGRGVNTQYF
TRBJ2-7 TRBV4-1 . TRBD2 TGCGCCAGCAGCCTCGGGACTAGCGGGAGGAGGGAGCAGTACTTC CASSLGTSGRREQYF
TRBJ1-2 TRBV24-1 . . TGTGCCACCAGCTCCCCAGCTAACTATGGCTACACCTTC CATSSPANYGYTF
TRBJ2-7 TRBV20-1 . . TGCAGTGCCACAGGGCCCTATTCCTACGAGCAGTACTTC CSATGPYSYEQYF
TRBJ1-3 TRBV21-1 few . TGTGCCAGCAGCCGTCTGAGTGAAAAAGGAAACACCATATATTTT CASSRLSEKGNTIYF
TRBJ2-7 TRBV27 . . TGTGCCAGCAGTTCCGACCCGCGGAGGGTTACCCACTACGAGCAGTACTTC CASSSDPRRVTHYEQYF
TRBJ2-3 TRBV9 . TRBD2 TGTGCCAGCAGCCCCGAGGGGACTAGGTCGCCAGATACGCAGTATTTT CASSPEGTRSPDTQYF
TRBJ2-1 TRBV10-2 few TRBD2 TGCGCCAGCAGTTTCACTAGCGGGAACAATGAGCAGTTCTTC CASSFTSGNNEQFF
TRBJ1-6 TRBV20-1 . TRBD1 TGCAGTGCTCGAGAGTCCCAGGGGGGTTCACCCCTCCACTTT CSARESQGGSPLHF
TRBJ1-1 TRBV4-2 . TRBD1 TGTGCCAGCAGCGTGACAGGGGCCACTGAAGCTTTCTTT CASSVTGATEAFF
TRBJ2-1 TRBV12-5 . TRBD2 TGTGCTAGTGGTTTGGTACAAGGACTAGCGTCTGTCGATGAGCAGTTCTTC CASGLVQGLASVDEQFF
TRBJ1-1 TRBV5-4 few TRBD1 TGTGCCAGCAACTCTGACAGGGAAAAATTGGTGGACACTGAAGCTTTCTTT CASNSDREKLVDTEAFF
TRBJ1-2 TRBV14 . . TGTGCCAGCAGCACAGGGTTTAACTATGGCTACACCTTC CASSTGFNYGYTF
TRBJ1-5 TRBV12-3/TRBV12-4 . . TGTGCCAGCAGTCATGGGGAGACTATTCCGCAGCATTTT CASSHGETIPQHF